This TCR beta chain was obtained from a study of early stage breast cancer tumors. General study results and limits: Bulk DNA sequencing of unsorted cells missed chain pairing and markers. Most shared enriched TCRB sequences were commonly generated ones.

Blood replicates held 0.5 ug DNA, tumor or normal breast roughly 1.5 ug, two each. Profiling relied on immunoSEQ multiplex PCR, and the TCRdb table lists in-frame clones only, not all of them. The sample lists tens of thousands of clones; around four fifths were seen once. On this clone: The antigen is unknown.

The CDR3 is 16 residues long. The germline CDR1 and CDR2 sequences are SGHVT and SQSDAQ. Trimming cost V 2 bases and J 0 bases; bases outside gene matches: 1. Source material: blood. The chain joins TRBV7-4 to TRBJ2-3; 11 nucleotides align to TRBD1. The TCR was taken from a person in their fifties or sixties with breast cancer. The CDR3 bases are TGTGCCAGCAGCTTACGGGACAGGGGGAGCACAGATACGCAGTATTTT. This translates into CASSLRDRGSTDTQYF.